These T cell receptor beta chains were read from a single sample in a study of T cells expressing NK-cell markers. Each CDR3 protein gets one entry in TCRdb, which reprocessed the 5' RACE reads and gives no DNA. The sample has some 340,000 distinct CDR3 sequences, and its top ten clones hold roughly 5.2%. The sample was blood T cells: a sorted CD56 or NKG2C T cell subset, CD4+ or CD8+ T cells, or bulk PBMC T cells (not recorded which). These receptors all stem from a man aged 18 to 69 in good health. The CDR3 runs from the conserved cysteine through the conserved F or W. The order of the fields is CDR3 length, V gene, J gene, CDR3 protein.

length: 16; V: TRBV5-1; J: TRBJ2-5; CDR3: CASGTRGGGLEETQYF
length: 21; V: TRBV6-2/TRBV6-3; J: TRBJ2-1; CDR3: CASSAYPPLTSTRHTDNEQFF
length: 14; V: TRBV5-5; J: TRBJ2-7; CDR3: CASLRGGTGYEQYF
length: 14; V: TRBV27; J: TRBJ1-2; CDR3: CASSLSGGRPGYTF
length: 16; V: TRBV3-1; J: TRBJ2-7; CDR3: CASSRLGGQGVYEQYF
length: 15; V: TRBV12-3/TRBV12-4; J: TRBJ2-5; CDR3: CASSFGLGREETQYF
length: 17; V: TRBV3-1; J: TRBJ2-1; CDR3: CASSQAFSWVGHNEQFF
length: 16; V: TRBV5-6; J: TRBJ2-2; CDR3: CASSLVPASNTGELFF
length: 13; V: TRBV5-1; J: TRBJ2-5; CDR3: CASNNRGGETQYF
length: 15; V: TRBV7-9; J: TRBJ1-2; CDR3: CASSLRQGTNYGYTF
length: 14; V: TRBV29-1; J: TRBJ1-5; CDR3: CSVAGQGGDQPQHF
length: 13; V: TRBV29-1; J: TRBJ2-5; CDR3: CSASAGFQETQYF
length: 14; V: TRBV19; J: TRBJ2-3; CDR3: CASSLDRDADTQYF
length: 15; V: TRBV7-9; J: TRBJ2-3; CDR3: CASSLILAGTDTQYF
length: 16; V: TRBV27; J: TRBJ2-7; CDR3: CASSPGQGAYRYEQYF
length: 15; V: TRBV27; J: TRBJ2-3; CDR3: CASSNLGRNTDTQYF
length: 12; V: TRBV12-3/TRBV12-4; J: TRBJ2-2; CDR3: CATEGVTGELFF
length: 15; V: TRBV6-1; J: TRBJ2-1; CDR3: CASSEASIYYNEQFF
length: 13; V: TRBV10-3; J: TRBJ2-7; CDR3: CAIKERDSYEQYF
length: 13; V: TRBV5-1; J: TRBJ2-5; CDR3: CASSLDLGETQYF
length: 16; V: TRBV6-2/TRBV6-3; J: TRBJ1-1; CDR3: CASSPNLGQGVGEAFF
length: 16; V: TRBV12-3/TRBV12-4; J: TRBJ2-5; CDR3: CASSPPMGGGQETQYF
length: 12; V: TRBV12-3/TRBV12-4; J: TRBJ2-3; CDR3: CASSSSPDTQYF
length: 16; V: TRBV6-1; J: TRBJ2-1; CDR3: CASSEALAGAYNEQFF
length: 17; V: TRBV7-2; J: TRBJ2-7; CDR3: CASSLAPGQGLGYEQYF
length: 18; V: TRBV6-1; J: TRBJ2-4; CDR3: CASSQGTSGGWGKNIQYF
length: 14; V: TRBV9; J: TRBJ2-5; CDR3: CASSASGGRKTQYF
length: 15; V: TRBV11-2; J: TRBJ2-7; CDR3: CASSLPAGRSYEQYF
length: 14; V: TRBV11-3; J: TRBJ2-3; CDR3: CASSSRTGPDTQYF
length: 16; V: TRBV5-6; J: TRBJ2-1; CDR3: CASSLRHRISYNEQFF
length: 13; V: TRBV7-2; J: TRBJ2-5; CDR3: CASSRRVRETQYF
length: 18; V: TRBV11-1; J: TRBJ2-1; CDR3: CASSGGLAGGQSYNEQFF
length: 12; V: TRBV20-1; J: TRBJ2-4; CDR3: CSRTVAKNIQYF
length: 16; V: TRBV14; J: TRBJ2-3; CDR3: CASSQRQGQGTDTQYF
length: 14; V: TRBV7-8; J: TRBJ2-3; CDR3: CASERGRTRDTQYF
length: 12; V: TRBV20-1; J: TRBJ2-5; CDR3: CSASVNVETQYF
length: 19; V: TRBV18; J: TRBJ1-4; CDR3: CASSSNRVRPLVGGEKLFF
length: 16; V: TRBV6-1; J: TRBJ1-5; CDR3: CASRDPGDRGNQPQHF
length: 11; V: TRBV11-2; J: TRBJ1-2; CDR3: CASSLTYGYTF
length: 15; V: TRBV9; J: TRBJ1-2; CDR3: CASSARAGTGVSYTF
length: 14; V: TRBV20-1; J: TRBJ2-3; CDR3: CSASFQGVRDTQYF
length: 15; V: TRBV6-4; J: TRBJ2-3; CDR3: CASSDRPYSTDTQYF
length: 14; V: TRBV29-1; J: TRBJ2-1; CDR3: CSVVGSGGYNEQFF
length: 14; V: TRBV12-3/TRBV12-4; J: TRBJ1-6; CDR3: CASSLSPLGSPLHF
length: 15; V: TRBV19; J: TRBJ1-6; CDR3: CASRRRTGEDSPLHF
length: 15; V: TRBV12-3/TRBV12-4; J: TRBJ2-7; CDR3: CASSLGIHTVYEQYF
length: 13; V: TRBV15; J: TRBJ2-1; CDR3: CATSRTRQGEQFF
length: 12; V: TRBV7-2; J: TRBJ1-4; CDR3: CASSTPGEKLFF
length: 17; V: TRBV7-9; J: TRBJ1-3; CDR3: CASSMPGQAISGNTIYF
length: 14; V: TRBV6-5; J: TRBJ2-7; CDR3: CASSYPGQGYEQYF
length: 13; V: TRBV4-1; J: TRBJ2-5; CDR3: CASSPGGLETQYF
length: 16; V: TRBV5-6; J: TRBJ1-2; CDR3: CASSLATTWRRPGYTF
length: 17; V: TRBV7-9; J: TRBJ2-6; CDR3: CASSFRGQGAGANVLTF
length: 18; V: TRBV20-1; J: TRBJ2-3; CDR3: CSARKSSGGHLYTDTQYF
length: 16; V: TRBV6-1; J: TRBJ2-5; CDR3: CASRSTSGTSRETQYF
length: 16; V: TRBV6-2/TRBV6-3; J: TRBJ2-7; CDR3: CASSRPRGGRSYEQYF
length: 15; V: TRBV5-4; J: TRBJ1-5; CDR3: CASSLGRDGNQPQHF
length: 14; V: TRBV2; J: TRBJ2-5; CDR3: CARSPLGRQETQYF
length: 15; V: TRBV3-1; J: TRBJ2-7; CDR3: CASSQEAGGLYEQYF
length: 16; V: TRBV12-3/TRBV12-4; J: TRBJ1-2; CDR3: CASSGLHPGQGSGYTF